Each of the 23 T cell receptor beta chains below was sequenced from the same sample in a study of shared clonotypes between healthy human individuals. Clones were read by immunoSEQ multiplex PCR, and TCRdb kept only the in-frame ones, dropping some. The sample lists 2 million to 2.5 million clones, under 95% occurring once. What was sequenced was naive CD4+ T cells from PBMCs. Specified subset: CD45RA+ positively selected. These receptors came from a man younger than 35 in good health. Some clones in this sample may be carry-over from other donors' samples.

This clone was counted once. This sample includes further DNA sequences coding for the same CDR3. CDR3 DNA: TGTGCCAGCTCCCCCACGGGGAATGAGCAGTTCTTC. Amino acid sequence: CASSPTGNEQFF. The V and J genes are TRBV18 and TRBJ2-1; D possibly corresponds to TRBD2 (5 bases). V was pared by 6 bases and J by 7 bases, with 10 bases between. This CDR3 has 12 residues. From germline, CDR1 is KGHSH and CDR2 LQKENI.

The CDR3 here is CASSLFGRGYTF. The CDR3 DNA reads as TGTGCCAGCAGTTTATTCGGTCGTGGCTACACCTTC. The chain links TRBV28 to TRBJ1-2; D remains unclear. This CDR3 region has 12 residues. The V end lost 1 base, the J end lost 7 bases, and 7 bases lay between the germline ends. From germline, CDR1 is MDHEN and CDR2 SYDVKM.

This sequence joins TRBV5-1 and TRBJ2-7; D assignment may be TRBD1 or TRBD2 (5 bases each). This CDR3 comprises 15 residues. Per germline, CDR1 SGHRS and CDR2 YFSETQ. The V gene lost 5 bases and the J gene lost 9 bases, with 24 bases spanning the gap. The CDR3: CASRESGQAAGAQYF. The DNA of the CDR3 is TGCGCCAGCAGGGAATCGGGGCAGGCCGCTGGAGCGCAGTACTTC.

The V call is TRBV27, the J call TRBJ2-3; the match to TRBD2 covers 12 bases. CDR3 length: 16 residues. Losses at the gene ends were 3 bases for V and 4 bases for J; bases not matched to a gene: 5. Germline loops: CDR1 MNHEY, CDR2 SMNVEV (reference sequence). The CDR3 bases are TGTGCCAGCAGTTTCCTAGCGGGAGGGCTCGCAGATACGCAGTATTTT. Its translation: CASSFLAGGLADTQYF.

The chain links TRBV19 to TRBJ2-5; TRBD1 aligns across 7 bases. In germline, CDR1 is LNHDA, CDR2 SQIVND (reference sequence). This CDR3 region has 15 residues. V was pared by 6 bases and J by 2 bases, with 9 bases of the junction left unmatched. The CDR3 loop is CASRETGSLQETQYF. The CDR3 bases are TGTGCCAGTAGGGAGACAGGGTCCCTTCAAGAGACCCAGTACTTC.

This clone was seen only once. CDR3 nucleotides: TGTGCCAGCAGACCCCAGGGTGGAGAGCTGTTTTTT. It translates to CASRPQGGELFF. The gene calls are TRBV6-5 and TRBJ2-2; tentatively, D is TRBD1 (5 bases). The CDR3 has 12 amino acids. The V and J ends lost 6 bases and 11 bases respectively, with 13 bases between them. Germline CDR1 MNHEY, CDR2 SVGAGI.

The rearrangement joins TRBV2 to TRBJ1-4; 7 bases map to TRBD1. The CDR3 spans 14 residues. Germline V gene sequence: CDR1 SNHLY, CDR2 FYNNEI. V shed 10 bases, J shed 8 bases, and the junction held 13 bases outside the gene matches. The CDR3 reads CANSWGGGSEKLFF. DNA of the CDR3: TGTGCCAATTCCTGGGGAGGGGGCAGCGAAAAACTGTTTTTT.

The CDR3 DNA reads TGTGCCAGCAGCTTAACCCGGGGATCGAACACCGGGGAGCTGTTTTTT. Amino acids: CASSLTRGSNTGELFF. The chain uses TRBV7-3 and TRBJ2-2; the D gene is possibly TRBD2 (5 bases). Trimming took 0 bases from V and 0 from J, leaving 8 bases between them. The germline V gene encodes CDR1 SGHTA and CDR2 FQGTGA. This CDR3 comprises 16 residues.

The chain uses TRBV4-1 and TRBJ2-7; 8 nucleotides match TRBD1. The CDR3 consists of 15 residues. Looked up from germline, CDR1 is MGHRA and CDR2 is YSYEKL. J was trimmed by 2 bases and V by 2 bases; bases with no gene match: 5. This CDR3 reads CASSQRTGLTYEQYF. The CDR3 DNA reads TGCGCCAGCAGCCAACGGACAGGGCTGACCTACGAGCAGTACTTC.

This chain joins TRBV7-9 and TRBJ2-1, with TRBD1 identical over 7 bases. This CDR3 is built from 14 residues. The germline V gene has CDR1 SEHNR and CDR2 FQNEAQ (reference sequence). The trim removed 5 bases at V and 2 bases at J, leaving 3 bases unmatched. CDR3 bases: TGTGCCAGCAGCCAGACAGGGACCTACAATGAGCAGTTCTTC. Residues: CASSQTGTYNEQFF.

The rearrangement links TRBV19 to TRBJ2-7, with D perhaps matching TRBD1 or TRBD2 (5 bases each). The length of the CDR3 is 14 residues. Trimming removed 5 bases from V and 2 bases from J, with 13 bases in between. The germline V gene encodes CDR1 LNHDA and CDR2 SQIVND (reference sequence). The CDR3 loop reads CASSPGPWAYEQYF. For the CDR3, the DNA is TGTGCCAGTAGTCCGGGGCCATGGGCCTACGAGCAGTACTTC.

This rearrangement joins TRBV28 to TRBJ2-7; D is possibly TRBD2 (7 bases). Trimming took 2 bases from V and 7 from J, leaving 15 bases between them. The CDR3 is 14 amino acids. CDR1 MDHEN and CDR2 SYDVKM come from the germline V gene. CDR3 in DNA: TGTGCCAGCAGTTTAGGGGGCGGGAGTGGGGAGCAGTACTTC. Its translation is CASSLGGGSGEQYF.

The V call is TRBV28, the J call TRBJ1-1; unclear D gene. This CDR3 has 11 amino acids. V was cut by 5 bases and J by 14 bases, with 15 bases left in between. The germline CDR1 and CDR2 sequences are MDHEN and SYDVKM. In DNA form, the CDR3 reads TGTGCCAGCAGTCAAAGCCAGCCTTCGTTCTTT. Amino acids: CASSQSQPSFF.

This chain joins TRBV7-2 and TRBJ2-7, with 9 bases that match TRBD1. V gave up 5 bases and J gave up 2 bases; unmatched junction bases: 4. Looked up from germline, CDR1 is SGHTA and CDR2 is FQGNSA. The CDR3 contains 14 residues. The CDR3 DNA reads TGTGCCAGCAGCACGGGACAGGGAACCTACGAGCAGTACTTC. This codes for CASSTGQGTYEQYF.

This clone was seen only once. The chain is built from TRBV18 and TRBJ2-3; no clear D. The V end was cut by 5 bases, the J end by 6 bases, with 12 bases between. The CDR3 runs 13 residues. CDR1 and CDR2 (germline): KGHSH, LQKENI. The CDR3 loop reads CASSASLGDTQYF. CDR3 nucleotides: TGTGCCAGCTCAGCCTCGTTGGGCGATACGCAGTATTTT. The full variable domain, completed using reference TRBV18 and TRBJ2-3, is NAGVMQNPRHLVRRRGQEARLRCSPMKGHSHVYWYRQLPEEGLKFMVYLQKENIIDESGMPKERFSAEFPKEGPSILRIQQVVRGDSAAYFCASSASLGDTQYFGPGTRLTVL.

On this clone itself: The sample has other DNA sequences that encode this CDR3 too. This rearrangement joins TRBV5-1 to TRBJ2-5; D gene unclear. Germline values: CDR1 SGHRS, CDR2 YFSETQ. The germline V and J ends were trimmed by 3 bases and 4 bases, with 10 bases remaining between them. The CDR3 covers 13 residues. The CDR3 nucleotides read TGCGCCAGCAGCTCACGCCCAGGAGAGACCCAGTACTTC. This codes for CASSSRPGETQYF.

The chain couples TRBV6-5 to TRBJ2-1, with 7 bases aligning to TRBD2. Germline CDR1 and CDR2: MNHEY and SVGAGI. The V segment lost 1 base and the J segment 7 bases; nucleotides outside the gene matches: 7. The CDR3 sequence is 15 residues long. CDR3 in DNA: TGTGCCAGCAGTTACTTAGTTTGGGGGGGGAATGAGCAGTTCTTC. It is translated as CASSYLVWGGNEQFF.

The chain carries TRBV6-5 and TRBJ2-7; tentative D call: TRBD2 (6 bases). The V end lost 5 bases, the J end lost 7 bases, and 18 bases lay between the germline ends. Germline V lookup: CDR1 MNHEY, CDR2 SVGAGI. This CDR3 has 14 amino acids. The CDR3 protein is CASSTDAGGIEQYF. The CDR3 nucleotides are TGTGCCAGCAGTACGGACGCTGGGGGGATAGAGCAGTACTTC.

Of note for this clone: This sample includes further DNA sequences coding for the same CDR3. V usage is TRBV4-1 and J usage is TRBJ1-5; weak D call: TRBD1 (5 bases). The CDR3 runs 14 residues. The germline V and J ends were trimmed by 1 base and 2 bases, with 6 bases remaining between them. The V gene's germline CDR1 is MGHRA and CDR2 YSYEKL. CDR3 sequence: CASSQAGGNQPQHF. CDR3 DNA sequence: TGCGCCAGCAGCCAAGCGGGGGGCAATCAGCCCCAGCATTTT.

The chain uses TRBV5-8 and TRBJ2-7, with 10 bases matching TRBD1. The V gene's germline CDR1 is SGHTS and CDR2 YDEGEE. V shed 3 bases, J shed 2 bases, and the junction held 5 bases outside the gene matches. CDR3 size: 15 residues. CDR3 coding DNA: TGTGCCAGCAGCTCGACCGGGACAGGGGCCTACGAGCAGTACTTC. Translating gives CASSSTGTGAYEQYF.

The genes are TRBV13 and TRBJ2-7; D could derive from TRBD1 or TRBD2 (5 bases each). Trimming pared 7 bases from V and 4 bases from J, leaving 11 bases between. The CDR3 runs 12 residues. Germline values: CDR1 PRHDT, CDR2 FYEKMQ (reference sequence). The CDR3 coding sequence is TGTGCCAGCATGGAGAGGGGTTACGAGCAGTACTTC. Translation: CASMERGYEQYF. Filled out from reference TRBV13 and TRBJ2-7, the complete variable domain reads AAGVIQSPRHLIKEKRETATLKCYPIPRHDTVYWYQQGPGQDPQFLISFYEKMQSDKGSIPDRFSAQQFSDYHSELNMSSLELGDSALYFCASMERGYEQYFGPGTRLTVT.

The chain is built from TRBV11-2 and TRBJ2-1, with 10 bases lining up with TRBD2. This CDR3 spans 16 amino acids. The V and J ends lost 1 base and 2 bases, in that order; junction bases with no gene match: 2. Germline CDR1 and CDR2: SGHAT and FQNNGV. CDR3 region: CASSLGTSGAYNEQFF. The CDR3 region has the DNA TGTGCCAGCAGCTTAGGGACTAGCGGAGCCTACAATGAGCAGTTCTTC.

The chain joins TRBV5-4 to TRBJ1-3; D unclear. Germline lookup yields CDR1 SGHNT and CDR2 YYREEE (reference sequence). V was clipped by 2 bases and J by 7 bases, with 10 bases between them. The CDR3 is 13 amino acids. CDR3 sequence reads: CASSLPSGNTIYF. In DNA, the CDR3 is TGTGCCAGCAGCTTACCGAGTGGGAACACCATATATTTT.